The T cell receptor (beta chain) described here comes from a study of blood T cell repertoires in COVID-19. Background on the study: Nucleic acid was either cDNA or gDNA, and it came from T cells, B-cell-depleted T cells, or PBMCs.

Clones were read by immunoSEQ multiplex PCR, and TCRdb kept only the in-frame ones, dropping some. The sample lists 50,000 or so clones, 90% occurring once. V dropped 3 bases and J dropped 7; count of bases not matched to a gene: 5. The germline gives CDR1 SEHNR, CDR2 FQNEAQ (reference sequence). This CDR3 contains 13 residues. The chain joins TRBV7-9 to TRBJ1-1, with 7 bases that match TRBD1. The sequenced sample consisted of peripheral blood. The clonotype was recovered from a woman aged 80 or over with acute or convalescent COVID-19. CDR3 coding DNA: TGTGCCAGCAGCTTGGGGCGGACAGGTGAAGCTTTCTTT. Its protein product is CASSLGRTGEAFF.